This T cell receptor (beta chain) was observed in a study of Ad26.COV2.S vaccination and SARS-CoV-2 variants. This CDR3 is 13 amino acids long. Trimming shortened V by 5 bases and J by 5 bases, and 13 bases separated the two germline ends. CDR1 is SGHTA, CDR2 FQGTGA, per germline. This clone was observed a few times. No antigen is known for it. Broader study findings: Vaccinees and placebo recipients showed similar non-spike TCR breadth. Post-vaccination breadth of spike-specific CD8+ and CD4+ T cell responses was reportedly substantial.

Assay: immunoSEQ multiplex PCR; the TCRdb copy retains only in-frame clones and omits some. The sample contains more than 85,000 clones, over 60% of which appear only once. The source of this sequence is a human donor who had recovered from COVID-19. The chain joins TRBV7-3 to TRBJ2-7; no clear D gene. The source was peripheral blood, collected after recovery from COVID-19. The CDR3 region has the DNA TGTGCCAGCAGCCGCACATTTGGCGACGAGCAGTACTTC. This gives the protein CASSRTFGDEQYF.